This TCR beta chain originates from a study of cytomegalovirus exposure and HLA in healthy donors. Study-level points and caveats: The authors enumerated roughly 160 TCR beta chains as linked to cytomegalovirus. Immune exposure data for these donors was limited to CMV serostatus. Certain sequence variants were highly shared and formed a cluster, and this cluster was likely a sequencing artifact.

The CDR3 is 15 residues long. Germline loops: CDR1 SGHRS, CDR2 YFSETQ. The germline V and J ends were trimmed by 5 bases and 7 bases, with 21 bases remaining between them. Donors consisted of healthy bone marrow donors. This clone has only a few counts. As yet, its antigen is unknown. PCR was performed using 60 Vbeta and 13 Jbeta primers. Assay: immunoSEQ multiplex PCR; the TCRdb copy retains only in-frame clones and omits some. The profile covers more than 95,000 clones, with 13% to 15% appearing a single time and approximately 0.8% taken by the ten largest. The sample was PBMCs. This receptor was obtained from a female donor in good health and CMV-seronegative. The chain carries TRBV5-1 and TRBJ2-5; D is undetermined. The CDR3 region has the DNA TGCGCCAGCAGTACCCGGTCGTCGGAATGGGCGACCCAGTACTTC. This translates into CASSTRSSEWATQYF.